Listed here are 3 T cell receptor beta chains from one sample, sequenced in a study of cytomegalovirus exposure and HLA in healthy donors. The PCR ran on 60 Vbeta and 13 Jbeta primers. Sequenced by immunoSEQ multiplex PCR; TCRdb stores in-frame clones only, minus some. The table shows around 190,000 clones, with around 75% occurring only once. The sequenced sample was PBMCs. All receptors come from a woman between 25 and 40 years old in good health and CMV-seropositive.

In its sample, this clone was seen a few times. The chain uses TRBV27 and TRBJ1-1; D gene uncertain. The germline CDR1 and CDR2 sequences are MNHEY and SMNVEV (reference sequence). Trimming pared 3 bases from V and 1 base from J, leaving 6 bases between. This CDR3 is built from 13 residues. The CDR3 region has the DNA TGTGCCAGCAGTTTGAACAGGAACACTGAAGCTTTCTTT. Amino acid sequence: CASSLNRNTEAFF.

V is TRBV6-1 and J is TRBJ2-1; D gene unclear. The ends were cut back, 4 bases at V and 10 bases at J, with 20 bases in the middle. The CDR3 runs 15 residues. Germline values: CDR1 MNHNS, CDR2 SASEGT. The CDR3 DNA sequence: TGTGCCAGCAGTGGCCTTGCGATTGTCTTGTTCGAGCAGTTCTTC. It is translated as CASSGLAIVLFEQFF.

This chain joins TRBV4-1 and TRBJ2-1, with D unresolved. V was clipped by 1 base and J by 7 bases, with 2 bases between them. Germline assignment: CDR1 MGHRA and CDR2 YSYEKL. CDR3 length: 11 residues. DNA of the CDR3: TGCGCCAGCAGCCAAGCAAATGAGCAGTTCTTC. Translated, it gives CASSQANEQFF.